This T cell receptor (beta chain) was found in a study of OX40 agonist ivuxolimab in advanced cancers. Study results and caveats: By week 6 at 0.1 to 3.0 mg/kg, blood CD4+ and CD8+ T cells had expanded clonally. Individuals who were partial responders at 0.1-3.0 mg/kg had clonal expansion that ranked among the lowest.

J lost 2 bases, V lost 5 bases, and 3 bases had no gene match. Germline CDR1 is SEHNR and CDR2 is FQNEAQ (reference sequence). The CDR3 is made up of 15 amino acids. The repertoire was sequenced with immunoSEQ multiplex PCR; TCRdb's copy has only in-frame clones and lacks some. Of tens of thousands of clones listed, roughly nine tenths were seen once; the top ten hold 1.3%. Notes on this clone: Its antigen is unknown. The same CDR3 is also encoded by other DNA sequences in this sample.

The clonotype comes from an adult with an advanced solid tumor such as melanoma, head and neck, liver or kidney cancer. The starting material was CD4+ or CD8+ T cells sorted from blood, obtained in a trial of the OX40 agonist ivuxolimab. V and J are TRBV7-9 and TRBJ2-2; 9 bases align to TRBD1. For the CDR3, the DNA is TGTGCCAGCAGCCCGGGACAGGGTAACACCGGGGAGCTGTTTTTT. Its translation is CASSPGQGNTGELFF.